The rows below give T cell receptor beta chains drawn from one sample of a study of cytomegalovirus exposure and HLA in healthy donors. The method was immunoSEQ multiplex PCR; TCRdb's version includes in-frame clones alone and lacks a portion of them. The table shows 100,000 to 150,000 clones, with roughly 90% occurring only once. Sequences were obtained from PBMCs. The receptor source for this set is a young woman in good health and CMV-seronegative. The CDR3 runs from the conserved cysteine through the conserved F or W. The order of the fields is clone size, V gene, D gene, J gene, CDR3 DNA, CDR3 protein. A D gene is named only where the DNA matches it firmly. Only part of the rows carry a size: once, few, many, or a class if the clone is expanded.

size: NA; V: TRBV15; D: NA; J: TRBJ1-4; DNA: TGTGCCACCAGCAGAGTCTCCGGCGGTGAAAAACTGTTTTTT; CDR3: CATSRVSGGEKLFF
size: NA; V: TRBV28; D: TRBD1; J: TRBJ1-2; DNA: TGTGCCAGCTCCCTCCCGGGACAGATCGCTAGCTACACCTTC; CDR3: CASSLPGQIASYTF
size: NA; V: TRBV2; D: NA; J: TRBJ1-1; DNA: TGTGCCAGCAGTACCGGTATGAACACTGAAGCTTTCTTT; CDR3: CASSTGMNTEAFF
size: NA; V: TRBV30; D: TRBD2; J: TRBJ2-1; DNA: TGTGCCTGGAGTGTACCTAGCGGGAGGGTCGATGAGCAGTTCTTC; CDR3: CAWSVPSGRVDEQFF
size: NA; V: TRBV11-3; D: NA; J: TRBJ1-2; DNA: TGTGCCAGCAGCTTAGAGGAGGGGCGGAACACCTTC; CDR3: CASSLEEGRNTF
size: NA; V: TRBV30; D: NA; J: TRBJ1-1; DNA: TGTGCCTGGAGTGTACTAAGGGGATCCACTGAAGCTTTCTTT; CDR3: CAWSVLRGSTEAFF
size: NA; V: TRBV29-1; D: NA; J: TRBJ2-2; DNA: TGCAGCGTTGAAGCGGACTCGAACACCGGGGAGCTGTTTTTT; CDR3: CSVEADSNTGELFF
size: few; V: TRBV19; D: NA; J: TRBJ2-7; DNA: TGTGCCAGTAGTCCGATCATGGGACTGGGGGAGCAGTACTTC; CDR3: CASSPIMGLGEQYF
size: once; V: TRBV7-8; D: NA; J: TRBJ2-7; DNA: TGTGCCAGCAGCTTGGGCCAATACGAGCAGTACTTC; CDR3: CASSLGQYEQYF
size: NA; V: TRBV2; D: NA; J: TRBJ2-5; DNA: TGTGCCAGCAGCTTAGGGGCGGTTAAAGAGACCCAGTACTTC; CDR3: CASSLGAVKETQYF
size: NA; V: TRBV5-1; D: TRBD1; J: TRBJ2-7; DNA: TGCGCCAGCAGCTTGGTGACAGGGGCTAGGTACGAGCAGTACTTC; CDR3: CASSLVTGARYEQYF
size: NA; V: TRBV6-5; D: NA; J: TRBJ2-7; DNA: TGTGCCAGCAGTCTAGGCGTCTCCTACGAGCAGTACTTC; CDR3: CASSLGVSYEQYF
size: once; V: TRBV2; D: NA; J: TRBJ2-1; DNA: TGTGCCAGCTCCCGTGAGTACAATGAGCAGTTCTTC; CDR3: CASSREYNEQFF
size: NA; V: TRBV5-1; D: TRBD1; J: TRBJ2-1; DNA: TGCGCCAGCAGCTTGGCTGACAGGGGTACTGAGCAGTTCTTC; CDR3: CASSLADRGTEQFF
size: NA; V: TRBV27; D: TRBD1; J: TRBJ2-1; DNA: TGTGCCAGCAGTTTAAGACAGGGGTACAATGAGCAGTTCTTC; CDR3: CASSLRQGYNEQFF
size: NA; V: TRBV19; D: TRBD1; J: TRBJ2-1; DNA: TGTGCCAGTAGGGAGAACAGGGGGCCCTACAATGAGCAGTTCTTC; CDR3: CASRENRGPYNEQFF
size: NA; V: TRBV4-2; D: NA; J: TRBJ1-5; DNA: TGTGCCAGCAGCCAAGACAGGGCCACCAATCAGCCCCAGCATTTT; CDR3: CASSQDRATNQPQHF
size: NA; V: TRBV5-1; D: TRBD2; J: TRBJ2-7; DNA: TGCGCCAGCAGCTCCCACAGCGGGGCCTACGAGCAGTACTTC; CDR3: CASSSHSGAYEQYF
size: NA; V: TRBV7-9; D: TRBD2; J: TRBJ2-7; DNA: TGTGCCAGCAGCTTAGTGGTAGCGGGCGCCCCCTACGAGCAGTACTTC; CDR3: CASSLVVAGAPYEQYF
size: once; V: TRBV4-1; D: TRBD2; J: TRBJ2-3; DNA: TGCGCCAGCAGCAGCAGGGGGGGTAGCGGGAGTCGAACAGATACGCAGTATTTT; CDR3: CASSSRGGSGSRTDTQYF
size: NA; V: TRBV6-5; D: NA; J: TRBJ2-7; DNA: TGTGCCAGCAGGGAAGGGACAAACTCCTACGAGCAGTACTTC; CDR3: CASREGTNSYEQYF
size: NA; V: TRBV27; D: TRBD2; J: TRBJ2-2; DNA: TGTGCCAGCACCCTTTCGGGGGGGGGATGGTCCGGGGAGCTGTTTTTT; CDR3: CASTLSGGGWSGELFF
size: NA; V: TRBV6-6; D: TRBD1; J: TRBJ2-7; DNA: TGTGCCAGCAGTTACTACAGGGGATCCTACGAGCAGTACTTC; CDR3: CASSYYRGSYEQYF
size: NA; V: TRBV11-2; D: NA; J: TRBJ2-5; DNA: TGTGCCAGCAGTTTTATCACCCAGGTGAACTCGTCGAAAGAGACCCAGTACTTC; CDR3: CASSFITQVNSSKETQYF
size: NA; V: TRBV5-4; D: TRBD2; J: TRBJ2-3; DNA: TGTGCCAGCAGCTTGGACTTGAGGACTAGCGGGAAGTCAGATACGCAGTATTTT; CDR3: CASSLDLRTSGKSDTQYF
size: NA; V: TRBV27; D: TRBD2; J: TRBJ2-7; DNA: TGTGCCAGCAGTTCACTAGCGGGAGGGGGAGAGCAGTACTTC; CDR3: CASSSLAGGGEQYF
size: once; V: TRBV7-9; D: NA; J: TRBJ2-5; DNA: TGTGCCAGCAGCTTCGGGGGAGAGTGGCAAGAGACCCAGTACTTC; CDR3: CASSFGGEWQETQYF